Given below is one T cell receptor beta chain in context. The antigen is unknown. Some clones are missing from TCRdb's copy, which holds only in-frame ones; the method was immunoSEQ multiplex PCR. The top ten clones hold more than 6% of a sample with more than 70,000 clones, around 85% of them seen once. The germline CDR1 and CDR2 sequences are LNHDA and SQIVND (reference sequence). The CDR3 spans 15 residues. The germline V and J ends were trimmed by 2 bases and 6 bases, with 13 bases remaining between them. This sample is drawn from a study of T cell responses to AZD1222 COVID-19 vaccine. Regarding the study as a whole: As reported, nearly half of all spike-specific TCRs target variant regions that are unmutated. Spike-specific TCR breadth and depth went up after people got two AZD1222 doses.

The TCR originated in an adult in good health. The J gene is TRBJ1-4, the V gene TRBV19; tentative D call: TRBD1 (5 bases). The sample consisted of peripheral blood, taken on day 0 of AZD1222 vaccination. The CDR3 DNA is TGTGCCAGTAGTATACCAAGGGGAGAGGATGAAAAACTGTTTTTT. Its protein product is CASSIPRGEDEKLFF.